Below are 24 T cell receptor beta chains sequenced from a single sample in a study of CD8 T cells in ankylosing spondylitis (dated by TCRdb to about 2017). Receptors were amplified or captured by 5' RACE. The instrument was an Illumina HiSeq 2500. TCRdb itself trimmed the public reads at Q25 with fastp, ran MiXCR and retained productive beta chains. CDR3 protein duplicates are merged, each entry listing the most common genes and DNA. The sample yields approximately 100,000 distinct CDR3 sequences; roughly 8.3% were counted once. Roughly 9.9% of the sample lies in the top ten. Sequencing used blood, either unsorted or a sorted T cell fraction (not recorded which). These receptor sequences come from a male donor with ankylosing spondylitis or in good health (not recorded which).

This clonotype showed up just a few times. This chain uses TRBV6-1 with TRBJ1-1; D gene uncertain. Germline V gives CDR1 MNHNS, CDR2 SASEGT. Trimming shortened V by 6 bases and J by 1 base, and 15 bases separated the two germline ends. This CDR3 comprises 15 residues. The CDR3 region is CASSPGQVTNTEAFF. The CDR3 nucleotides are TGTGCCAGCAGCCCCGGGCAGGTCACGAACACTGAAGCTTTCTTT.

A single count supports this clonotype. This chain uses TRBV19 with TRBJ2-7, with 7 bases fitting TRBD1. CDR1 and CDR2 from the germline V gene are LNHDA and SQIVND (reference sequence). CDR3 length: 19 amino acids. V shed 5 bases, J shed 2 bases, and the junction held 21 bases outside the gene matches. The CDR3 bases are TGTGCCAGTAGTCGTACCGGGACAGTCATGGTCACCGAGACCTACGAGCAGTACTTC. It is translated as CASSRTGTVMVTETYEQYF.

The sample holds many counts of this clonotype. The chain is built from TRBV4-3 and TRBJ2-1; D not certain. The germline gives CDR1 LGHNA, CDR2 YSLEER. CDR3 length equals 13 residues. Trimming shortened V by 4 bases and J by 1 base, and 5 bases separated the two germline ends. The CDR3 protein is CASSLSSYNEQFF. In nucleotides, the CDR3 is TGCGCCAGCAGCCTCAGTTCCTACAATGAGCAGTTCTTC.

This clonotype was counted at least ten times. The rearrangement links TRBV6-5 to TRBJ1-4, with D perhaps matching TRBD1 (6 bases). There are 12 residues in the CDR3. Trimming took off 5 bases at V and 13 bases at J, with 14 bases between the two ends. CDR1 MNHEY and CDR2 SVGAGI come from the germline V gene. For the CDR3, the DNA is TGTGCCAGCAGTAACCTCGGAGGGGGACTGTTTTTT. Encoded protein: CASSNLGGGLFF.

This clonotype was seen ten or more times. The V call is TRBV3-1, the J call TRBJ2-7, with D maybe TRBD1 (5 bases). The CDR3 sequence is 14 residues long. Trimming took 0 bases from V and 1 from J, leaving 7 bases between them. Germline CDR1 is LGHDT and CDR2 is YNNKEL (reference sequence). The CDR3 here is CASSQDQGSYEQYF. As DNA, the CDR3 is TGTGCCAGCAGCCAAGATCAGGGTTCCTACGAGCAGTACTTC.

Many counts were recorded for this clonotype. The chain links TRBV4-2 to TRBJ2-3, with D possibly being TRBD2 (6 bases). Germline-derived CDR1 and CDR2 are LGHNA and YNFKEQ. CDR3 length: 16 residues. The ends were cut back, 1 base at V and 0 bases at J, with 11 bases in the middle. CDR3 nucleotide sequence: TGTGCCAGCAGCCAAGCACGGGGGAGGAGCACAGATACGCAGTATTTT. The encoded protein is CASSQARGRSTDTQYF.

In this sample, this clonotype turned up a few times. The chain employs TRBV19 and TRBJ2-1, with 10 bases matching TRBD2. CDR3 length: 14 amino acids. Looked up from germline, CDR1 is LNHDA and CDR2 is SQIVND (reference sequence). V was clipped by 10 bases and J by 1 base; unmatched bases: 4. The CDR3 DNA reads TGTGCCACCCAAGCGGGAGGGTCCTACAATGAGCAGTTCTTC. This gives the protein CATQAGGSYNEQFF.

This clonotype was seen at least ten times. This chain links TRBV11-2 with TRBJ2-1; 7 bases line up with TRBD1. J was trimmed by 0 bases and V by 5 bases; bases with no gene match: 16. The length of the CDR3 is 19 residues. Germline V gene data show CDR1 as SGHAT and CDR2 as FQNNGV. The CDR3 coding sequence is TGTGCCAGCAGCACGCCCCCCGGGACAGCTAGTAGCTCCTACAATGAGCAGTTCTTC. This translates into CASSTPPGTASSSYNEQFF.

This chain connects TRBV7-2 to TRBJ2-2; 7 positions match TRBD2. The CDR3 is 16 amino acids. Per germline, CDR1 SGHTA and CDR2 FQGNSA. V lost 1 base, J lost 7 bases, and 9 bases stayed unmatched. CDR3 protein: CASSLGAGELVGELFF. In DNA, the CDR3 is TGTGCCAGCAGCTTAGGGGCGGGAGAGTTGGTCGGGGAGCTGTTTTTT.

Many counts were recorded for this clonotype. V gene TRBV12-3 or TRBV12-4 combines with J gene TRBJ2-7; the match to TRBD1 covers 9 bases. Unmatched junction bases numbered 4, after V lost 4 bases and J lost 3 bases. The CDR3 totals 14 residues. CDR3 bases: TGTGCCAGCAGTTCCGGACAGGGGTTCTACGAGCAGTACTTC. Amino acids: CASSSGQGFYEQYF.

V is TRBV29-1 and J is TRBJ2-1; D is possibly TRBD1 or TRBD2 (5 bases each). The CDR3 covers 15 residues. The V end lost 5 bases, the J end lost 6 bases, and 20 bases lay between the germline ends. Germline-derived CDR1 and CDR2 are SQVTM and ANQGSEA. The CDR3 DNA is TGCAGCGTTAACAGAGGGGCAGGGCGGCCCAATGAGCAGTTCTTC. Encoded protein: CSVNRGAGRPNEQFF.

This clonotype has at least ten counts. The chain carries TRBV7-9 and TRBJ1-3, with TRBD1 identical over 8 bases. Germline values: CDR1 SEHNR, CDR2 FQNEAQ (reference sequence). The CDR3 runs 16 residues. The V and J ends lost 7 bases and 2 bases, in that order; junction bases with no gene match: 10. CDR3 sequence reads: CASTVGSRGPGNTIYF. The CDR3 nucleotides are TGTGCCAGCACCGTAGGCTCCAGGGGGCCTGGAAACACCATATATTTT.

This chain links TRBV7-6 with TRBJ2-5; 10 bases are shared with TRBD1. CDR3 length: 18 amino acids. From germline, CDR1 is SGHVS and CDR2 FNYEAQ. With 4 bases clipped from V and 4 bases from J, the junction kept 15 bases outside the gene matches. The CDR3 region has the DNA TGTGCCAGCAGCTCAGCGGTCCCGGGACAGGGGATAGTAGAGACCCAGTACTTC. It is translated as CASSSAVPGQGIVETQYF.

This clonotype was observed at least ten times. This chain connects TRBV5-1 to TRBJ2-3; no definite D call. The CDR3 has 15 residues. Trimming removed 0 bases from V and 2 bases from J, with 10 bases in between. Germline CDR1 reads SGHRS; CDR2 reads YFSETQ. CDR3: CASSLVGRPTDTQYF. The CDR3 region has the DNA TGCGCCAGCAGCTTGGTAGGCAGACCCACAGATACGCAGTATTTT. Full variable domain (rest looked up from reference TRBV5-1 and TRBJ2-3): KAGVTQTPRYLIKTRGQQVTLSCSPISGHRSVSWYQQTPGQGLQFLFEYFSETQRNKGNFPGRFSGRQFSNSRSEMNVSTLELGDSALYLCASSLVGRPTDTQYFGPGTRLTVL.

This clonotype was recorded many times. This chain uses TRBV4-2 with TRBJ2-5, with 9 bases identical to TRBD1. V shed 2 bases and J 5 bases; nucleotides not matched to a gene: 15. The CDR3 totals 18 residues. Germline V gene lookup returns CDR1 LGHNA and CDR2 YNFKEQ. The CDR3 here is CASSQLLGQGQGVETQYF. CDR3 nucleotide sequence: TGTGCCAGCAGCCAACTCCTGGGACAGGGCCAAGGCGTTGAGACCCAGTACTTC.

This clonotype was observed at least ten times. The chain joins TRBV6-1 to TRBJ1-5; D possibly corresponds to TRBD1 (5 bases). Germline CDR1 reads MNHNS; CDR2 reads SASEGT. The CDR3 spans 14 residues. Trimming took off 8 bases at V and 1 base at J, with 12 bases between the two ends. The CDR3 region is CASGKGTSNQPQHF. In DNA, the CDR3 is TGTGCCAGCGGAAAAGGGACGAGCAATCAGCCCCAGCATTTT.

This clonotype was picked up many times. J is TRBJ2-7 and V is TRBV6-5, with TRBD2 matching over 9 bases. The length of the CDR3 is 14 residues. V dropped 4 bases and J dropped 3; count of bases not matched to a gene: 4. Germline V gene data show CDR1 as MNHEY and CDR2 as SVGAGI. DNA for the CDR3: TGTGCCAGCAGTTTCAGCGGGGGGATCTACGAGCAGTACTTC. The encoded protein is CASSFSGGIYEQYF.

In its sample, this clonotype was seen many times. The V gene is TRBV29-1, the J gene TRBJ1-2; 9 bases are a match to TRBD1. J lost 4 bases, V lost 7 bases, and 1 base had no gene match. Per the germline V gene, CDR1 is SQVTM and CDR2 is ANQGSEA. This CDR3 is built from 11 residues. This CDR3 is CSGTGAYGYTF. CDR3 DNA sequence: TGCAGCGGGACAGGGGCCTATGGCTACACCTTC.

This clonotype was seen at least ten times. The gene calls are TRBV20-1 and TRBJ1-2; D call uncertain. Germline V gene sequence: CDR1 DFQATT, CDR2 SNEGSKA (reference sequence). Trimming pared 2 bases from V and 2 bases from J, leaving 18 bases between. CDR3 length: 16 amino acids. The CDR3 loop is CSARSGASVGNYGYTF. CDR3 coding DNA: TGCAGTGCTAGATCGGGCGCATCGGTCGGCAACTATGGCTACACCTTC.

This clonotype was detected many times. The chain uses TRBV11-3 and TRBJ2-1; TRBD2 agrees at 11 bases. CDR3 length: 16 amino acids. The germline gives CDR1 SGHNT, CDR2 YENEEA. V shed 0 bases and J 7 bases; nucleotides not matched to a gene: 5. The CDR3 sequence: CASSLDSGRAGNEQFF. Here the CDR3 DNA reads TGTGCCAGCAGCTTAGATAGCGGGAGGGCTGGAAATGAGCAGTTCTTC.

This clonotype was counted many times. The chain joins TRBV4-3 to TRBJ2-7; possibly TRBD2 for D (5 bases). The germline V and J ends were trimmed by 0 bases and 7 bases, with 19 bases remaining between them. Germline assignment: CDR1 LGHNA and CDR2 YSLEER. The length of the CDR3 is 16 residues. The CDR3 loop reads CASSQEILRWSGEQYF. The CDR3 bases are TGCGCCAGCAGCCAAGAGATTCTCCGTTGGTCGGGGGAGCAGTACTTC.

This clonotype was picked up many times. The chain couples TRBV2 to TRBJ1-5; no clear D. CDR1 is SNHLY, CDR2 FYNNEI, per germline. V gave up 6 bases and J gave up 3 bases, with 9 bases separating them. The CDR3 contains 13 residues. The CDR3 region is CASRAGVNQPQHF. CDR3 nucleotide sequence: TGTGCCAGCAGAGCAGGAGTCAATCAGCCCCAGCATTTT. The whole variable domain, filled in from reference TRBV2 and TRBJ1-5, reads EPEVTQTPSHQVTQMGQEVILRCVPISNHLYFYWYRQILGQKVEFLVSFYNNEISEKSEIFDDQFSVERPDGSNFTLKIRSTKLEDSAMYFCASRAGVNQPQHFGDGTRLSIL.

This clonotype was recorded many times. CDR3 protein: CASSQGSAPRSNEQFF. CDR3 bases: TGCGCCAGCAGCCAAGGTTCGGCTCCCCGGAGCAATGAGCAGTTCTTC. The V call is TRBV4-1, the J call TRBJ2-1; D gene unclear. Germline lookup yields CDR1 MGHRA and CDR2 YSYEKL. V lost 1 base and J lost 6, with 16 bases in between. The CDR3 is 16 amino acids.

The table lists this clonotype with many counts. The V gene is TRBV29-1, the J gene TRBJ1-3; no reliable D call. This CDR3 is built from 13 residues. Trimming left V 7 bases short and J 3 bases short, with 13 bases between. Germline V lookup: CDR1 SQVTM, CDR2 ANQGSEA. CDR3 sequence: CSGQAQSGNTIYF. CDR3 DNA sequence: TGCAGCGGGCAGGCGCAAAGTGGAAACACCATATATTTT.